The rows below give T cell receptor beta chains drawn from one sample of a study of CD8+ T cells in alopecia areata. Clones were sequenced by immunoSEQ multiplex PCR, and TCRdb holds only the in-frame ones, with some missing. This sample has 100,000 to 150,000 clones; 45% to 50% occur once, and the top ten carry 10% to 13%. Material for sequencing was NKG2D-low CD8+ T cells sorted from blood. These receptors were taken from a human donor with alopecia areata. CDR3s include the opening cysteine and the closing phenylalanine or tryptophan. D genes are given only for firm matches. Clone size is given for some rows only: seen once, a few or many times, or a class if the clone is expanded.

v_gene: TRBV6-5; j_gene: TRBJ2-7; abundance: once; d_gene: TRBD1; CDR3aa: CASSSGTGFDEQYF; CDR3nt: TGTGCCAGCAGTTCCGGGACAGGGTTCGACGAGCAGTACTTC
v_gene: TRBV29-1; j_gene: TRBJ2-7; abundance: -; d_gene: TRBD2; CDR3aa: CSVDLTSGTYEQYF; CDR3nt: TGCAGCGTTGACCTGACTAGCGGGACCTACGAGCAGTACTTC
v_gene: TRBV18; j_gene: TRBJ1-1; abundance: -; d_gene: -; CDR3aa: CASSLTGTAQTEAFF; CDR3nt: TGTGCCAGCTCGCTCACGGGGACGGCTCAGACTGAAGCTTTCTTT
v_gene: TRBV9; j_gene: TRBJ1-1; abundance: few; d_gene: -; CDR3aa: CASGRGMNTEAFF; CDR3nt: TGTGCCAGCGGTCGGGGCATGAACACTGAAGCTTTCTTT
v_gene: TRBV5-6; j_gene: TRBJ2-3; abundance: -; d_gene: TRBD2; CDR3aa: CASSLGPSGRTDTQYF; CDR3nt: TGTGCCAGCAGCTTGGGGCCTAGCGGGAGGACAGATACGCAGTATTTT
v_gene: TRBV29-1; j_gene: TRBJ1-2; abundance: few; d_gene: -; CDR3aa: CSVPSESGYTF; CDR3nt: TGCAGCGTGCCGTCAGAAAGTGGCTACACCTTC
v_gene: TRBV27; j_gene: TRBJ2-1; abundance: -; d_gene: TRBD2; CDR3aa: CASSSTSGDEQFF; CDR3nt: TGTGCCAGCAGTTCGACTAGCGGGGATGAGCAGTTCTTC
v_gene: TRBV29-1; j_gene: TRBJ2-6; abundance: -; d_gene: -; CDR3aa: CSVEERGVSGANVLTF; CDR3nt: TGCAGCGTTGAAGAACGCGGAGTCTCTGGGGCCAACGTCCTGACTTTC
v_gene: TRBV4-1; j_gene: TRBJ2-7; abundance: -; d_gene: -; CDR3aa: CASSQEPASTWQYF; CDR3nt: TGCGCCAGCAGCCAGGAACCCGCCTCTACGTGGCAGTACTTC
v_gene: TRBV29-1; j_gene: TRBJ2-7; abundance: -; d_gene: TRBD2; CDR3aa: CSVTGLAGHSYEQYF; CDR3nt: TGCAGCGTGACCGGACTAGCGGGACACTCCTACGAGCAGTACTTC
v_gene: TRBV5-1; j_gene: TRBJ2-7; abundance: -; d_gene: -; CDR3aa: CASMVSLEQYF; CDR3nt: TGCGCCAGCATGGTTAGTCTCGAGCAGTACTTC
v_gene: TRBV6-5; j_gene: TRBJ2-7; abundance: once; d_gene: -; CDR3aa: CASSYGGEQYF; CDR3nt: TGTGCCAGCAGTTACGGGGGCGAGCAGTACTTC
v_gene: TRBV29-1; j_gene: TRBJ2-7; abundance: -; d_gene: TRBD2; CDR3aa: CSVAAGEGNEQYF; CDR3nt: TGCAGCGTTGCAGCGGGAGAAGGAAACGAGCAGTACTTC
v_gene: TRBV13; j_gene: TRBJ2-1; abundance: -; d_gene: -; CDR3aa: CASSLSPGDKAYNEQFF; CDR3nt: TGTGCCAGCAGCTTATCCCCGGGAGATAAGGCCTACAATGAGCAGTTCTTC
v_gene: TRBV29-1; j_gene: TRBJ1-1; abundance: -; d_gene: TRBD1; CDR3aa: CSVPGQGNTEAFF; CDR3nt: TGCAGCGTGCCGGGACAGGGTAACACTGAAGCTTTCTTT
v_gene: TRBV29-1; j_gene: TRBJ2-1; abundance: few; d_gene: -; CDR3aa: CSVEVGPDNEQFF; CDR3nt: TGCAGCGTTGAAGTAGGTCCAGACAATGAGCAGTTCTTC
v_gene: TRBV30; j_gene: TRBJ1-1; abundance: -; d_gene: -; CDR3aa: CAWDRTLEAFF; CDR3nt: TGTGCCTGGGACAGGACCCTTGAAGCTTTCTTT
v_gene: TRBV29-1; j_gene: TRBJ2-7; abundance: few; d_gene: TRBD1; CDR3aa: CSVEERQGASYEQYF; CDR3nt: TGCAGCGTTGAAGAGAGACAGGGGGCTTCTTACGAGCAGTACTTC
v_gene: TRBV29-1; j_gene: TRBJ2-2; abundance: -; d_gene: -; CDR3aa: CSVEISAAGELFF; CDR3nt: TGCAGCGTTGAAATTAGTGCGGCCGGGGAGCTGTTTTTT
v_gene: TRBV27; j_gene: TRBJ2-7; abundance: -; d_gene: -; CDR3aa: CASIGEVGEQYF; CDR3nt: TGTGCCAGCATAGGAGAGGTGGGCGAGCAGTACTTC
v_gene: TRBV29-1; j_gene: TRBJ2-6; abundance: few; d_gene: -; CDR3aa: CSVEEAYASSGANVLTF; CDR3nt: TGCAGCGTTGAAGAGGCTTACGCGTCTTCTGGGGCCAACGTCCTGACTTTC
v_gene: TRBV11-2; j_gene: TRBJ2-7; abundance: once; d_gene: TRBD2; CDR3aa: CASSFQTGTSGSYEQYF; CDR3nt: TGTGCCAGCAGCTTTCAAACCGGGACTAGCGGGAGCTACGAGCAGTACTTC
v_gene: TRBV29-1; j_gene: TRBJ2-3; abundance: few; d_gene: TRBD1; CDR3aa: CSVEEKDRGTDTQYF; CDR3nt: TGCAGCGTTGAAGAAAAGGACAGGGGCACAGATACGCAGTATTTT
v_gene: TRBV29-1; j_gene: TRBJ1-1; abundance: -; d_gene: -; CDR3aa: CSVEKNTEAFF; CDR3nt: TGCAGCGTTGAAAAGAACACTGAAGCTTTCTTT
v_gene: TRBV29-1; j_gene: TRBJ2-1; abundance: -; d_gene: -; CDR3aa: CSVAVNEQFF; CDR3nt: TGCAGCGTTGCTGTCAATGAGCAGTTCTTC
v_gene: TRBV5-1; j_gene: TRBJ1-1; abundance: -; d_gene: -; CDR3aa: CASSDVLNTEAFF; CDR3nt: TGCGCCAGCAGCGACGTTTTGAACACTGAAGCTTTCTTT
v_gene: TRBV7-9; j_gene: TRBJ2-7; abundance: -; d_gene: -; CDR3aa: CASSETYEQYF; CDR3nt: TGTGCCAGCAGCGAGACATACGAGCAGTACTTC
v_gene: TRBV12-5; j_gene: TRBJ1-5; abundance: -; d_gene: -; CDR3aa: CASGKGPDGPQHF; CDR3nt: TGTGCTAGTGGTAAGGGACCGGACGGGCCCCAGCATTTT
v_gene: TRBV29-1; j_gene: TRBJ2-1; abundance: -; d_gene: -; CDR3aa: CSVPWISDEQFF; CDR3nt: TGCAGCGTTCCTTGGATAAGCGATGAGCAGTTCTTC
v_gene: TRBV13; j_gene: TRBJ2-7; abundance: few; d_gene: -; CDR3aa: CASSSDSYEQYF; CDR3nt: TGTGCCAGCAGCAGCGACAGCTACGAGCAGTACTTC
v_gene: TRBV19; j_gene: TRBJ2-6; abundance: -; d_gene: -; CDR3aa: CASSIVVGSGANVLTF; CDR3nt: TGTGCCAGTAGTATAGTAGTGGGGTCCGGGGCCAACGTCCTGACTTTC
v_gene: TRBV29-1; j_gene: TRBJ2-4; abundance: once; d_gene: -; CDR3aa: CSVVGGVAKNIQYF; CDR3nt: TGCAGCGTTGTAGGTGGGGTAGCCAAAAACATTCAGTACTTC
v_gene: TRBV27; j_gene: TRBJ1-5; abundance: -; d_gene: -; CDR3aa: CASSGGGQPQHF; CDR3nt: TGTGCCAGCAGCGGGGGAGGTCAGCCCCAGCATTTT
v_gene: TRBV29-1; j_gene: TRBJ2-4; abundance: few; d_gene: -; CDR3aa: CSFSGNKNIQYF; CDR3nt: TGCAGCTTCTCAGGAAACAAAAACATTCAGTACTTC
v_gene: TRBV4-2; j_gene: TRBJ2-3; abundance: few; d_gene: -; CDR3aa: CASSQEDTQYF; CDR3nt: TGTGCCAGCAGCCAAGAGGATACGCAGTATTTT
v_gene: TRBV30; j_gene: TRBJ1-2; abundance: -; d_gene: -; CDR3aa: CASKTGLQMGYTF; CDR3nt: TGTGCCTCGAAAACCGGGCTACAGATGGGCTACACCTTC
v_gene: TRBV29-1; j_gene: TRBJ1-2; abundance: -; d_gene: -; CDR3aa: CSVEVLLGTPNYGYTF; CDR3nt: TGCAGCGTTGAAGTCCTTTTAGGGACTCCTAACTATGGCTACACCTTC
v_gene: TRBV4-1; j_gene: TRBJ2-5; abundance: few; d_gene: -; CDR3aa: CASSQAGEETQYF; CDR3nt: TGCGCCAGCAGCCAAGCAGGCGAGGAGACCCAGTACTTC
v_gene: TRBV23-1; j_gene: TRBJ2-6; abundance: -; d_gene: -; CDR3aa: CASSRSLGSGANVLTF; CDR3nt: TGCGCCAGCAGCCGATCACTAGGGTCTGGGGCCAACGTCCTGACTTTC
v_gene: TRBV13; j_gene: TRBJ1-1; abundance: -; d_gene: -; CDR3aa: CASSPTIEAFF; CDR3nt: TGTGCCAGCAGCCCCACAATTGAAGCTTTCTTT
v_gene: TRBV29-1; j_gene: TRBJ2-1; abundance: few; d_gene: -; CDR3aa: CSVGEGGYEQFF; CDR3nt: TGCAGCGTTGGGGAAGGCGGGTATGAGCAGTTCTTC
v_gene: TRBV7-2; j_gene: TRBJ2-3; abundance: few; d_gene: TRBD2; CDR3aa: CASTSGRTDTQYF; CDR3nt: TGTGCCAGCACAAGCGGGAGGACAGATACGCAGTATTTT
v_gene: TRBV30; j_gene: TRBJ2-3; abundance: -; d_gene: TRBD2; CDR3aa: CAWSSKAGADTQYF; CDR3nt: TGTGCCTGGAGTTCCAAGGCGGGGGCAGATACGCAGTATTTT
v_gene: TRBV11-2; j_gene: TRBJ2-3; abundance: once; d_gene: TRBD2; CDR3aa: CASSFLAGGEDTQYF; CDR3nt: TGTGCCAGCAGCTTCTTAGCGGGAGGGGAAGATACGCAGTATTTT
v_gene: TRBV29-1; j_gene: TRBJ1-1; abundance: -; d_gene: -; CDR3aa: CSVEEEYAFF; CDR3nt: TGCAGCGTTGAGGAGGAGTACGCTTTCTTT
v_gene: TRBV4-3; j_gene: TRBJ2-2; abundance: -; d_gene: -; CDR3aa: CASSPGSGDTGELFF; CDR3nt: TGCGCCAGCAGCCCCGGAAGTGGGGACACCGGGGAGCTGTTTTTT